The source of this TCR beta chain is a study of shared T cell receptors in the human thymus. Generated by immunoSEQ multiplex PCR, the TCRdb table keeps only in-frame clones and is missing some. The sample carries roughly 410,000 clones, approximately 95% recorded once. The sequenced sample consisted of thymocytes. The TCR comes from a human donor.

The CDR3 nucleotides read TGTGCCAGCAGGTATAAACTAGCAGGCCGCACAGATACGCAGTATTTT. Translation gives CASRYKLAGRTDTQYF. V is TRBV28 and J is TRBJ2-3; weak D call: TRBD2 (6 bases). V was pared by 6 bases and J by 1 base, with 17 bases between. Germline assignment: CDR1 MDHEN and CDR2 SYDVKM. The CDR3 is made up of 16 amino acids.